This T cell receptor beta chain was recorded in a study of T cell changes during pregnancy in multiple sclerosis. The CDR3 is 15 amino acids. Germline CDR1 is LGHNA and CDR2 is YSLEER. Trimming took 3 bases from V and 6 from J; bases not matched to a gene: 8. The table came from immunoSEQ multiplex PCR; TCRdb's copy has only in-frame clones and leaves some out. Of about 58,000 clones listed, approximately 93% are singletons. The sequences come from CD8+ T cells from peripheral blood mononuclear cells, collected in the second trimester of pregnancy. The rearrangement joins TRBV4-3 to TRBJ2-7; 10 bases match TRBD1. The sequence was collected from a female donor with multiple sclerosis, enrolled in a pregnancy study. This chain's CDR3 is CASSHYGTGDGEQYF. CDR3 in DNA: TGCGCCAGCAGCCATTACGGGACAGGGGACGGCGAGCAGTACTTC.